The source of this T cell receptor (beta chain) is a study of cytomegalovirus exposure and HLA in healthy donors. Study as a whole: Researchers previously reported finding some 110 million unique TCR beta sequences from roughly 200 million T cells. General observations from the study: Cytomegalovirus-associated TCR beta chains were listed, numbering some 170. Indistinguishable V segments, including TRBV6-2 and TRBV6-3, were excluded.

The germline CDR1 and CDR2 sequences are SEHNR and FQNEAQ (reference sequence). V trimming: 6 bases; J trimming: 3 bases; junction bases outside the gene matches: 3. This CDR3 region has 13 residues. PCR involved 60 Vbeta and 13 Jbeta primers. The table came from immunoSEQ multiplex PCR; TCRdb's copy has only in-frame clones and leaves some out. The sample contains roughly 150,000 clones, approximately 78% of which appear only once. Worth noting for this clone: Its antigen remains unidentified.

The receptor's source is a woman aged 35 to 49 in good health and CMV-seropositive. Specimen: PBMCs. The V and J genes are TRBV7-9 and TRBJ2-3, with 7 bases aligning to TRBD1. CDR3 coding DNA: TGTGCCAGCAGGCAGGGGGTTACAGATACGCAGTATTTT. This translates into CASRQGVTDTQYF.